This TCR beta chain was identified in a study of post-analysis software for immune sequencing data (dated by TCRdb to between 2014 and 2016). Concerning the study at large: Relapsing-remitting, secondary progressive and progressive-relapsing multiple sclerosis were recorded as disease courses, and subtype annotation was lacking for some patients. The patient repertoires were set against 11 previously published healthy control repertoires from donors whose ages ranged from about 6 to 25 years. A subset of samples was prepared in parallel using single-end sample barcoding, then pooled and co-amplified after Illumina adapter ligation.

The full study reports these points: Normalized Chao1 diversity was significantly lower in multiple sclerosis patients than controls, suggesting substantial peripheral T-cell clonal expansion. The multiple sclerosis patient group was slightly younger than the control group. Patients showed significantly higher frequencies than controls for roughly five TRBV segments, among them TRBV5-6, TRBV5-1 and TRBV20-1. Strong co-clustering of samples prepared in the same batch was shown by direct clustering with F measure, prompting a batch-effect correction.

To note about this clonotype: The antigen this receptor binds is unknown. No base-level quality is on record; no much larger clone is a single base apart.

The CDR3 starts with the cysteine, ends with the phenylalanine, and has 16 residues. Of all the DNA, just the CDR3 is kept, 48 bases in frame from base 1. Ends trimmed: V by 3 bases, J by 6 bases; bases unmatched to a gene: 4. Reading the germline V gene gives CDR1 MDHEN and CDR2 SYDVKM. TCR beta repertoires were profiled from peripheral blood of roughly 13 young patients with multiple sclerosis to demonstrate the VDJtools post-analysis software. Multiple sclerosis patients were children and adolescents aged about 6 to 16 years. The receptor library was made with PCR. Sequenced using an Illumina HiSeq 2500. Unique molecular identifiers were incorporated into TCR beta cDNA libraries to reduce PCR and sequencing biases. Every 1 to 10 million input T cells yielded about 500,000 cDNA molecules, meaning each molecule approximated one T cell. The patient libraries were prepared and sequenced using the same protocol as the earlier healthy control dataset. Within a given batch, samples were prepared together, multiplexed and sequenced on the same HiSeq lane. Turning to the authors' computational methods: MIGEC was used to process the raw barcoded reads, and molecular identifier groups with only a single read were discarded before consensus assembly and CDR3 extraction. Clonotype tables were post-analysed with VDJtools, and diversity was normalized by down-sampling all datasets to the smallest sample size. Repertoire overlap clustering matched CDR3 amino acid but not nucleotide sequences to correct batch-related cross-sample contamination. TCRdb reran the public reads through fastp at Q25 and MiXCR, keeping productive beta chains. Each CDR3 protein appears once, grouped with its most common genes and DNA. The V and J calls come from TCRdb's annotation, not from the publication. The sample table lists around 440,000 distinct CDR3 sequences, roughly 45% of them with a count of one. The biggest ten clones account for around 10% of the sample.

The V gene is TRBV28 and the J gene is TRBJ2-3; 15 nucleotides in the junction match TRBD2. The specimen was blood. The origin of this receptor is a girl aged 5-17 years with multiple sclerosis. The CDR3 region has the sequence CASSLTGTSGGDTQYF. DNA sequence: TGTGCCAGCAGTTTGACCGGGACTAGCGGGGGGGATACGCAGTATTTT.